This T cell receptor (beta chain) was documented in a study of T cells in severe cutaneous drug reactions. On the study more broadly: Patients were recruited from Taiwan, Thailand and Europe between about 2011 and 2019.

This clonotype is classed as medium-sized (0.01 to 0.1%) by frequency. Carbamazepine had induced Stevens-Johnson syndrome or toxic epidermal necrolysis in the sequenced donors. Peripheral blood was from CBZ-SJS/TEN patients: five Han Chinese, six or seven European. CDR1 and CDR2 (germline): SGHVS, FQNEAQ. The CDR3 is made up of 14 amino acids. Libraries were made by iRepertoire multiplex PCR with TCR subtype-specific primers for bulk and single-cell sequencing. TCRdb re-called the multiplex PCR reads; every CDR3 protein appears as one record, without DNA. The specimen's table records 2,200 or so distinct CDR3 sequences.

The sample consisted of PBMCs. V usage is TRBV7-8 and J usage is TRBJ1-2; no DNA is available, so the TRBD1 call from TCRdb remains unchecked. The TCR was taken from a human donor with Stevens-Johnson syndrome, a severe cutaneous drug reaction. The CDR3 here is CASSSDRGLNGYTF.